This T cell receptor beta chain was retrieved from a study of T cell responses to AZD1222 COVID-19 vaccine. Study details: Pooled in the analysis were second doses at about 4 or about 12 weeks. Notes on the study in general: Reportedly, nearly half of unique spike TCRs recognized epitopes outside B.1.351/B.1.1.7 mutations. Clonal diversity was possibly underestimated, and white British individuals and females predominated among donors. Regions 160-218 and 743-854 held dominance among vaccine-associated CD4 TCRs, which spanned spike.

To note about this clone: Its antigen remains unknown.

TCRdb keeps only in-frame clones here, not all; method: immunoSEQ multiplex PCR. The repertoire holds approximately 120,000 clones, with roughly 90% as singletons. Germline CDR1 and CDR2: MNHEY and SVGEGT. The J segment lost 4 bases and the V segment lost 5 bases, leaving 0 bases of the junction unmatched. This CDR3 has 13 residues. The TCR originated in an adult in good health. This material consisted of peripheral blood, taken on day 0 of AZD1222 vaccination. V is TRBV6-2 or TRBV6-3 and J is TRBJ2-2; 8 bases line up with TRBD2. The CDR3 sequence: CASSRGGTGELFF. DNA for the CDR3: TGTGCCAGCAGTCGGGGGGGCACCGGGGAGCTGTTTTTT.